The next 13 T cell receptor beta chains were all read from a single sample in a study of T cells after posttransplantation cyclophosphamide. A marrow graft followed busulfan-fludarabine conditioning, with cyclophosphamide on days +3 and +4. TCRdb's table, derived via immunoSEQ multiplex PCR, lists solely in-frame clones and lacks some. This table holds some 7,100 clones, around 82% found once. Material: CD4+ T cells sorted from blood, obtained around 1,200 days after allogeneic stem cell transplant with posttransplant cyclophosphamide. These receptors came from a female patient aged 40-50 years who received an allogeneic stem cell transplant from a related donor, was CMV-positive, and had no GVHD. The graft donor may be the source of some T cells.

The rearrangement links TRBV2 to TRBJ2-7, with 8 bases that match TRBD1. The germline gives CDR1 SNHLY, CDR2 FYNNEI. The CDR3 totals 13 residues. V dropped 7 bases and J dropped 2; count of bases not matched to a gene: 4. DNA of the CDR3: TGTGCCAGCATCCGGGACAGGACCTACGAGCAGTACTTC. Translated: CASIRDRTYEQYF. Together with reference TRBV2 and TRBJ2-7, the CDR3 gives the full variable domain: EPEVTQTPSHQVTQMGQEVILRCVPISNHLYFYWYRQILGQKVEFLVSFYNNEISEKSEIFDDQFSVERPDGSNFTLKIRSTKLEDSAMYFCASIRDRTYEQYFGPGTRLTVT.

This clone has more than one count but fewer than ten. Other DNA sequences from this sample encode an identical CDR3 as well. The chain joins TRBV5-5 to TRBJ1-5; 10 bases line up with TRBD1. The CDR3 covers 16 residues. Trimming removed 4 bases from V and 2 bases from J; junction bases left unmatched: 6. Germline loops: CDR1 SGHKS, CDR2 YYEKEE (reference sequence). CDR3 nucleotide sequence: TGTGCCAGCAGCCCTAGACAGGGGGCAGGCAATCAGCCCCAGCATTTT. Translated: CASSPRQGAGNQPQHF.

The J gene is TRBJ1-1, the V gene TRBV4-2; D call uncertain. The CDR3 extends over 14 amino acids. Between the trimmed V and J ends, which lost 4 bases and 2 bases, there was a span of 11 bases. Per germline, CDR1 LGHNA and CDR2 YNFKEQ. Written as DNA, the CDR3 is TGTGCCAGCAGCCTACCGACGGGTAACACTGAAGCTTTCTTT. Its protein product is CASSLPTGNTEAFF.

The chain carries TRBV7-9 and TRBJ2-5; possibly TRBD1 for D (5 bases). The CDR3 consists of 16 residues. Germline-derived CDR1 and CDR2 are SEHNR and FQNEAQ (reference sequence). The germline V and J ends were trimmed by 7 bases and 2 bases, with 20 bases remaining between them. The DNA for the CDR3 is TGTGCCAGCACCTCTCAATCAGGACAACCTCAAGAGACCCAGTACTTC. It encodes CASTSQSGQPQETQYF.

This chain uses TRBV19 with TRBJ2-3, with TRBD1 matching over 9 bases. The V and J ends lost 7 bases and 4 bases, in that order; junction bases with no gene match: 3. Germline CDR1 and CDR2: LNHDA and SQIVND (reference sequence). This CDR3 contains 13 residues. In DNA, the CDR3 is TGTGCCAGTATAGGACAGGGGTCAGATACGCAGTATTTT. As protein: CASIGQGSDTQYF. The entire variable domain, with the rest obtained from reference TRBV19 and TRBJ2-3, is as follows: DGGITQSPKYLFRKEGQNVTLSCEQNLNHDAMYWYRQDPGQGLRLIYYSQIVNDFQKGDIAEGYSVSREKKESFPLTVTSAQKNPTAFYLCASIGQGSDTQYFGPGTRLTVL.

This clone has a handful of counts. DNA of the CDR3: TGCGCCAGCAGCTTGGCTCGCCGGACAGGGGGCGAAAAACTGTTTTTT. This translates into CASSLARRTGGEKLFF. The chain has TRBV5-1 and TRBJ1-4; 11 nucleotides align to TRBD1. Germline assignment: CDR1 SGHRS and CDR2 YFSETQ. J lost 8 bases, V lost 0 bases, and 6 bases had no gene match. This CDR3 spans 16 amino acids.

With respect to this clone: The same CDR3 also results from other DNA sequences found in this sample. This rearrangement joins TRBV6-6 to TRBJ1-6, with D possibly matching TRBD1 (6 bases). The CDR3 is 13 amino acids. Trimming stripped 7 bases from V and 11 bases from J, with 15 bases between. Germline V CDR1 and CDR2: MNHNY, SVGAGI (reference sequence). For the CDR3, the DNA is TGTGCCAGCACTACCGACAGGATAACACCCCTCCACTTT. Translation: CASTTDRITPLHF.

The rearrangement joins TRBV4-3 to TRBJ2-7; D may be TRBD2 (6 bases). Between the trimmed V and J ends, which lost 1 base and 2 bases, there was a span of 9 bases. Looked up from germline, CDR1 is LGHNA and CDR2 is YSLEER. This CDR3 contains 14 residues. This chain's CDR3 is CASSQAEGTYEQYF. CDR3 in DNA: TGCGCCAGCAGCCAAGCGGAGGGCACCTACGAGCAGTACTTC.

The CDR3 region is CASSGETGGLETQYF. The DNA for the CDR3 is TGTGCCAGCAGCGGCGAGACAGGGGGTTTAGAGACCCAGTACTTC. The J gene is TRBJ2-5, the V gene TRBV7-2, with 9 positions matching TRBD1. CDR3 length: 15 amino acids. The germline gives CDR1 SGHTA, CDR2 FQGNSA. V lost 5 bases, J lost 4 bases, and 8 bases stayed unmatched.

This clone was found a few times. The genes are TRBV2 and TRBJ1-3; tentative D call: TRBD1 (6 bases). This CDR3 spans 17 amino acids. The germline V gene has CDR1 SNHLY and CDR2 FYNNEI. V was shortened by 5 bases and J by 0 bases, with 17 bases between the two germline ends. The CDR3 is CASSYYRASSSGNTIYF. The CDR3 nucleotides are TGTGCCAGCAGTTATTACAGGGCTTCCAGCTCTGGAAACACCATATATTTT.

The chain combines TRBV5-4 with TRBJ1-1; the D gene is possibly TRBD1 (6 bases). The CDR3 is 16 residues long. Germline V gives CDR1 SGHNT, CDR2 YYREEE (reference sequence). The V and J ends lost 4 bases and 3 bases respectively, with 19 bases between them. Here the CDR3 DNA reads TGTGCCAGCAGCCCCCCAGGGGTAAGAATGGACACTGAAGCTTTCTTT. Protein: CASSPPGVRMDTEAFF.

The chain couples TRBV6-4 to TRBJ2-1; 10 bases line up with TRBD2. The CDR3 has 14 residues. J lost 8 bases, V lost 6 bases, and 7 bases had no gene match. CDR1 and CDR2 from the germline V gene are MRHNA and SNTAGT. In DNA, the CDR3 is TGTGCCAGCAGACCTAGCGGGGGCCCTGATGAGCAGTTCTTC. This translates into CASRPSGGPDEQFF.

The chain couples TRBV7-2 to TRBJ2-1, with 9 bases aligning to TRBD2. V shed 5 bases, J shed 3 bases, and the junction held 5 bases outside the gene matches. CDR3 length: 15 residues. From germline, CDR1 is SGHTA and CDR2 FQGNSA. The CDR3 DNA sequence: TGTGCCAGCAGCCCCGAGCGGGGGGTCTACAATGAGCAGTTCTTC. It specifies CASSPERGVYNEQFF.